Listed below are T cell receptor beta chains from one sample, sequenced in a study of blood T cell repertoires in COVID-19. Data came from immunoSEQ multiplex PCR; TCRdb stores just in-frame clones and leaves some out. The data contain approximately 200,000 clones, 87% of them singletons. The specimen was peripheral blood. Source of these receptors: a man in his 60s who had recovered from COVID-19. The CDR3 runs from the conserved cysteine through the conserved F or W. Each record gives: CDR3 length, J gene, clone size, D gene, V gene, CDR3 protein, CDR3 DNA. The D gene is left open where the match is weak. For some rows the clone size is stated as once, few or many, or as a class when expanded; others skip it.

>18|TRBJ2-7|NA|TRBD2|TRBV9
CASSVEYSVAGKTYEQYF
TGTGCCAGCAGCGTAGAGTATAGTGTAGCGGGGAAAACCTACGAGCAGTACTTC
>16|TRBJ2-3|NA|TRBD2|TRBV24-1
CATSEYASGGTDTQYF
TGTGCCACCAGTGAATATGCTAGCGGGGGGACAGATACGCAGTATTTT
>17|TRBJ2-5|NA|TRBD2|TRBV5-1
CASSFYPTAGGPQTQYF
TGCGCCAGCAGCTTCTATCCCACAGCGGGAGGGCCCCAGACCCAGTACTTC
>16|TRBJ1-5|NA|NA|TRBV14
CASSQDPIGSNQPQHF
TGTGCCAGCAGCCAAGACCCAATCGGGAGCAATCAGCCCCAGCATTTT
>15|TRBJ2-3|NA|TRBD2|TRBV20-1
CSASSSGGELRTQYF
TGCAGTGCTAGTTCTAGCGGGGGGGAGTTACGTACGCAGTATTTT
>14|TRBJ1-4|NA|NA|TRBV6-5
CASSSPTENEKLFF
TGTGCCAGCAGTTCCCCGACAGAGAATGAAAAACTGTTTTTT
>13|TRBJ2-7|once|NA|TRBV3-1/TRBV3-2
CASSQVPSVEQYF
TGTGCCAGCAGTCAGGTACCTTCGGTCGAGCAGTACTTC
>14|TRBJ2-6|NA|TRBD1|TRBV6-5
CATRGTVGTNVLTF
TGTGCCACCAGGGGGACAGTGGGGACCAACGTCCTGACTTTC
>14|TRBJ1-2|NA|NA|TRBV6-5
CASSYHGDSYGYTF
TGTGCCAGCAGTTACCACGGGGACTCCTATGGCTACACCTTC
>14|TRBJ1-2|NA|TRBD1|TRBV6-1
CASSERGTDYGYTF
TGTGCCAGCAGTGAAAGGGGGACAGACTATGGCTACACCTTC
>13|TRBJ1-5|NA|NA|TRBV24-1
CATSAGGFQPQHF
TGTGCCACCAGTGCGGGAGGGTTTCAGCCCCAGCATTTT
>15|TRBJ1-5|NA|NA|TRBV10-3
CAISGSGTLDQPQHF
TGTGCCATCAGTGGTAGCGGGACACTGGATCAGCCCCAGCATTTT
>15|TRBJ2-2|NA|TRBD1|TRBV7-3
CASSSGQEITGELFF
TGTGCCAGCAGTTCGGGACAGGAGATCACCGGGGAGCTGTTTTTT
>15|TRBJ2-7|NA|NA|TRBV19
CASSETITTAYEQYF
TGTGCCAGTAGCGAAACGATCACCACGGCCTACGAGCAGTACTTC
>13|TRBJ1-2|few|NA|TRBV19
CASSAETNYGYTF
TGTGCCAGTAGTGCAGAGACAAACTATGGCTACACCTTC
>13|TRBJ2-5|NA|NA|TRBV18
CASSDRVEETQYF
TGTGCCAGCTCAGACCGGGTTGAAGAGACCCAGTACTTC
>15|TRBJ2-1|once|NA|TRBV9
CASSQGTSNNNEQFF
TGTGCCAGCAGCCAAGGGACTTCAAACAACAATGAGCAGTTCTTC
>19|TRBJ1-6|once|TRBD1|TRBV6-2/TRBV6-3
CASSLPGQAISSYNSPLHF
TGTGCCAGCAGTCTACCGGGACAGGCGATAAGCTCCTATAATTCACCCCTCCACTTT
>15|TRBJ2-7|NA|TRBD1|TRBV3-1/TRBV3-2
CASSPLGQEFYEQYF
TGTGCCAGCAGCCCGTTAGGACAGGAGTTCTACGAGCAGTACTTC
>14|TRBJ2-7|once|TRBD2|TRBV11-3
CASSLSGSLNEQYF
TGTGCCAGCAGCCTCAGCGGGAGTCTCAACGAGCAGTACTTC
>13|TRBJ1-2|NA|NA|TRBV6-5
CASSLRSPGGYTF
TGTGCCAGCAGTTTACGTTCCCCGGGTGGCTACACCTTC
>18|TRBJ1-3|NA|TRBD1|TRBV5-4
CASSWGQGIDSSGNTIYF
TGTGCCAGCAGCTGGGGACAGGGGATAGATAGCTCTGGAAACACCATATATTTT
>15|TRBJ2-7|few|NA|TRBV7-9
CASSSWTLNSYEQYF
TGTGCCAGCAGCTCCTGGACTCTAAACTCCTACGAGCAGTACTTC
>12|TRBJ1-1|once|TRBD1|TRBV2
CAEQGTNTEAFF
TGTGCCGAACAGGGGACGAACACTGAAGCTTTCTTT
>15|TRBJ2-1|NA|TRBD1|TRBV13
CASSLGLGTANEQFF
TGTGCCAGCAGCTTAGGCCTAGGGACAGCGAATGAGCAGTTCTTC
>12|TRBJ2-1|once|TRBD1|TRBV19
CASRDRVFEQFF
TGTGCCTCCCGGGACAGGGTGTTTGAGCAGTTCTTC
>17|TRBJ2-1|NA|TRBD2|TRBV19
CASSMSVAGRSYNEQFF
TGTGCCAGTAGTATGTCGGTAGCGGGCAGGTCCTACAATGAGCAGTTCTTC
>14|TRBJ1-1|NA|NA|TRBV18
CASSPPGVVTEAFF
TGTGCCAGCTCACCACCCGGGGTGGTCACTGAAGCTTTCTTT
>14|TRBJ2-7|NA|NA|TRBV28
CASIGAGSTYEQYF
TGTGCCAGCATTGGGGCAGGGTCAACCTACGAGCAGTACTTC
>13|TRBJ1-1|NA|TRBD1|TRBV19
CASSWDRDTEAFF
TGTGCCAGTAGTTGGGACAGGGACACTGAAGCTTTCTTT
>14|TRBJ1-4|NA|TRBD1|TRBV5-5
CASSPGQHNEKLFF
TGTGCCAGCAGTCCGGGACAGCATAATGAAAAACTGTTTTTT
>15|TRBJ2-5|NA|TRBD2|TRBV30
CAWRPGTSGRETQYF
TGTGCCTGGAGGCCGGGGACTAGCGGGAGGGAGACCCAGTACTTC
>18|TRBJ2-2|NA|TRBD2|TRBV7-3
CASSLVKGGASNTGELFF
TGTGCCAGCAGCTTAGTAAAGGGAGGGGCATCGAACACCGGGGAGCTGTTTTTT
>13|TRBJ2-3|NA|NA|TRBV30
CAWSRGSTDTQYF
TGTGCCTGGAGTAGGGGGAGCACAGATACGCAGTATTTT
>15|TRBJ1-6|NA|TRBD1|TRBV14
CASSSIQGANSPLHF
TGTGCCAGCAGCTCTATTCAGGGGGCCAATTCACCCCTCCACTTT
>13|TRBJ2-5|NA|NA|TRBV19
CASSIPSTTTQYF
TGTGCCAGTAGTATCCCGTCTACCACGACCCAGTACTTC
>14|TRBJ1-4|NA|TRBD1|TRBV10-3
CAISTSTGGEKLFF
TGTGCCATCAGTACCTCCACAGGGGGGGAAAAACTGTTTTTT
>13|TRBJ1-5|NA|TRBD1|TRBV19
CASSGTGEQPQHF
TGTGCCAGTAGTGGGACAGGGGAACAGCCCCAGCATTTT